The present entry profiles one T cell receptor beta chain with its context. Method: immunoSEQ multiplex PCR; TCRdb's copy keeps in-frame clones and lacks some. Of around 260,000 clones detected, 80% to 95% appear once; the ten largest clones hold under 3%. This entry belongs to a study of blood T cell repertoires in COVID-19. On the study more broadly: The United States, Italy and Spain were the sources of the acute and convalescent COVID-19 samples.

Germline CDR1 reads LNHNV; CDR2 reads YYDKDF (reference sequence). The CDR3 is 16 residues long. With 4 bases clipped from V and 5 bases from J, the junction kept 13 bases outside the gene matches. The rearrangement links TRBV15 to TRBJ2-5; 7 bases match TRBD2. This sequence was found in a person aged 18 to 35 with COVID-19, enrolled during active disease. The source material was peripheral blood. This CDR3 reads CATSILFGGRRETQYF. The CDR3 DNA follows: TGTGCCACCAGCATTCTGTTTGGCGGGAGAAGGGAGACCCAGTACTTC.